This entry concerns a single T cell receptor beta chain. Distinct nucleotide sequences in the sample also encode this CDR3. Vbeta (60) and Jbeta (13) primers were used in the PCR. TCRdb keeps only in-frame clones here, not all; method: immunoSEQ multiplex PCR. The table has about 150,000 clones, around 79% seen once. These data originate in a study of cytomegalovirus exposure and HLA in healthy donors. Overall study: Earlier sequencing of some 180 million T cells yielded 120 million or so unique TCR beta sequences. Researchers found that approximately 77% of around 400 genotyped donors fell within the Caucasian-associated ancestry cluster.

The CDR3 extends over 15 amino acids. The germline CDR1 and CDR2 sequences are SGHRS and YFSETQ. V was shortened by 0 bases and J by 2 bases, with 10 bases between the two germline ends. The V gene is TRBV5-1, the J gene TRBJ2-3; D is ambiguous. The sample taken for sequencing was PBMCs. The source is a man aged 30 to 39 in good health and CMV-seropositive. CDR3: CASSLGDLNTDTQYF. The CDR3 DNA sequence: TGCGCCAGCAGCTTGGGTGACTTAAACACAGATACGCAGTATTTT. Looking up the rest from reference TRBV5-1 and TRBJ2-3 gives the full variable domain: KAGVTQTPRYLIKTRGQQVTLSCSPISGHRSVSWYQQTPGQGLQFLFEYFSETQRNKGNFPGRFSGRQFSNSRSEMNVSTLELGDSALYLCASSLGDLNTDTQYFGPGTRLTVL.